This is a list of T cell receptor beta chains from one sample in a study of cytomegalovirus exposure and HLA in healthy donors. Sequenced by immunoSEQ multiplex PCR; TCRdb stores in-frame clones only, minus some. The table records over 100,000 clones, roughly 80% of them present only once. The sample was PBMCs. These TCRs come from a woman aged 50 to 65 in good health and CMV-seropositive. The CDR3 runs from the conserved cysteine through the conserved F or W. A D gene is named only where the DNA matches it firmly. Clone size is shown for a subset of rows, as once, few, many or a class of expanded clone.

J gene: TRBJ1-1
clone size: -
D gene: TRBD1
V gene: TRBV10-3
CDR3 DNA: TGTGCCACGGATTCCGACAGGGTGAACACTGAAGCTTTCTTT
CDR3 protein: CATDSDRVNTEAFF

J gene: TRBJ2-1
clone size: -
D gene: TRBD2
V gene: TRBV28
CDR3 DNA: TGTGCCAGCATTCCGGGAACTAGCGGGCTCAATGAGCAGTTCTTC
CDR3 protein: CASIPGTSGLNEQFF

J gene: TRBJ1-3
clone size: -
D gene: -
V gene: TRBV18
CDR3 DNA: TGTGCCAGCTCCCAGGGATCCGGAAACACCATATATTTT
CDR3 protein: CASSQGSGNTIYF

J gene: TRBJ1-1
clone size: -
D gene: -
V gene: TRBV6-1
CDR3 DNA: TGTGCCAGCAGCAAAGGGGCGGTTATGAACACTGAAGCTTTCTTT
CDR3 protein: CASSKGAVMNTEAFF

J gene: TRBJ1-3
clone size: -
D gene: TRBD1
V gene: TRBV5-4
CDR3 DNA: TGTGCCAGCAGCTTGAGACAGGGGGCACCTGGAAACACCATATATTTT
CDR3 protein: CASSLRQGAPGNTIYF

J gene: TRBJ2-3
clone size: -
D gene: -
V gene: TRBV27
CDR3 DNA: TGTGCCAGCAGTTTATTGGGACACGGGACAGATACGCAGTATTTT
CDR3 protein: CASSLLGHGTDTQYF

J gene: TRBJ1-2
clone size: -
D gene: TRBD1
V gene: TRBV27
CDR3 DNA: TGTGCCAACCCGGACAGGGAGGATGGCTACACCTTC
CDR3 protein: CANPDREDGYTF

J gene: TRBJ2-3
clone size: -
D gene: TRBD2
V gene: TRBV4-2
CDR3 DNA: TGTGCCAGCAGCCAAGGAGGGACTAGCGGGGGGGCCGGGAACACAGATACGCAGTATTTT
CDR3 protein: CASSQGGTSGGAGNTDTQYF

J gene: TRBJ2-1
clone size: -
D gene: -
V gene: TRBV19
CDR3 DNA: TGTGCCAGTAGTGGAAACAGCGGGCCCTACAATGAGCAGTTCTTC
CDR3 protein: CASSGNSGPYNEQFF

J gene: TRBJ2-5
clone size: -
D gene: -
V gene: TRBV5-1
CDR3 DNA: TGCGCCAGCAGCTTCGGGGGAGAGACCCAGTACTTC
CDR3 protein: CASSFGGETQYF

J gene: TRBJ2-1
clone size: -
D gene: TRBD2
V gene: TRBV27
CDR3 DNA: TGTGCCAGCCGACTGGGACTAGCATACAATGAGCAGTTCTTC
CDR3 protein: CASRLGLAYNEQFF

J gene: TRBJ1-2
clone size: -
D gene: TRBD1
V gene: TRBV7-9
CDR3 DNA: TGTGCCAGTTCCCGGGACAGCTATTCTAACTATGGCTACACCTTC
CDR3 protein: CASSRDSYSNYGYTF

J gene: TRBJ2-5
clone size: -
D gene: TRBD2
V gene: TRBV5-4
CDR3 DNA: TGTGCCAGCAGCTTGGCGCTAGCGGGCAGCCAAGAGACCCAGTACTTC
CDR3 protein: CASSLALAGSQETQYF

J gene: TRBJ2-1
clone size: -
D gene: TRBD2
V gene: TRBV15
CDR3 DNA: TGTGCCACCAGCAGGGGACTAGCGGGATCGAATGAGCAGTTCTTC
CDR3 protein: CATSRGLAGSNEQFF

J gene: TRBJ2-2
clone size: few
D gene: TRBD1
V gene: TRBV11-3
CDR3 DNA: TGTGCCAGCAGCTTGAGGGGGCTCGGGAACACCGGGGAGCTGTTTTTT
CDR3 protein: CASSLRGLGNTGELFF

J gene: TRBJ2-1
clone size: few
D gene: -
V gene: TRBV27
CDR3 DNA: TGTGCCAGCAGTTTATCGTCGATTGCACCAGCGCTCTCCTACAATGAGCAGTTCTTC
CDR3 protein: CASSLSSIAPALSYNEQFF

J gene: TRBJ2-1
clone size: -
D gene: TRBD1
V gene: TRBV11-2
CDR3 DNA: TGTGCCAGCAGCTTACAGGGGGTCAACTCCTACAATGAGCAGTTCTTC
CDR3 protein: CASSLQGVNSYNEQFF

J gene: TRBJ2-1
clone size: -
D gene: TRBD2
V gene: TRBV2
CDR3 DNA: TGTGCCAGCACCAAAATGGCTAGCGGGTCTCGCAATGAGCAGTTCTTC
CDR3 protein: CASTKMASGSRNEQFF

J gene: TRBJ1-5
clone size: once
D gene: -
V gene: TRBV19
CDR3 DNA: TGTGCCAGTAGTGCGGGGGTTCAGCCCCAGCATTTT
CDR3 protein: CASSAGVQPQHF

J gene: TRBJ2-5
clone size: -
D gene: TRBD2
V gene: TRBV18
CDR3 DNA: TGTGCCAGCTCGGCGGGACTAGCGGGCCAAGAGACCCAGTACTTC
CDR3 protein: CASSAGLAGQETQYF

J gene: TRBJ2-3
clone size: -
D gene: -
V gene: TRBV5-5
CDR3 DNA: TGTGCCAGCAGCTCGTTAGATACGCAGTATTTT
CDR3 protein: CASSSLDTQYF

J gene: TRBJ2-3
clone size: -
D gene: TRBD2
V gene: TRBV7-6
CDR3 DNA: TGTGCCAGCAGCTTAGGGCCCGGACTAGCCGGCACAGATACGCAGTATTTT
CDR3 protein: CASSLGPGLAGTDTQYF

J gene: TRBJ2-4
clone size: few
D gene: -
V gene: TRBV19
CDR3 DNA: TGTGCCAGTACCCTTACGCCGGGGGACATTCAGTACTTC
CDR3 protein: CASTLTPGDIQYF